This TCR beta chain was observed in a study of blood T cell repertoires in COVID-19. On the study more broadly: The cDNA or gDNA used as material had been derived from T cells, B-cell-depleted T cells, or PBMCs.

CDR3 length: 13 amino acids. V was shortened by 4 bases and J by 3 bases, with 9 bases between the two germline ends. The germline V gene encodes CDR1 SGHVS and CDR2 FQNEAQ. Profiling relied on immunoSEQ multiplex PCR, and the TCRdb table lists in-frame clones only, not all of them. Among fewer than 150,000 clones listed, roughly four fifths were seen once. This rearrangement joins TRBV7-8 to TRBJ2-5; D is possibly TRBD2 (6 bases). Specimen: peripheral blood. The TCR was taken from a woman of 80 years or more in a cohort sampled during active or convalescent COVID-19. The CDR3 coding sequence is TGTGCCAGCAGCTGGGACTTAAAAGAGACCCAGTACTTC. This gives the protein CASSWDLKETQYF.